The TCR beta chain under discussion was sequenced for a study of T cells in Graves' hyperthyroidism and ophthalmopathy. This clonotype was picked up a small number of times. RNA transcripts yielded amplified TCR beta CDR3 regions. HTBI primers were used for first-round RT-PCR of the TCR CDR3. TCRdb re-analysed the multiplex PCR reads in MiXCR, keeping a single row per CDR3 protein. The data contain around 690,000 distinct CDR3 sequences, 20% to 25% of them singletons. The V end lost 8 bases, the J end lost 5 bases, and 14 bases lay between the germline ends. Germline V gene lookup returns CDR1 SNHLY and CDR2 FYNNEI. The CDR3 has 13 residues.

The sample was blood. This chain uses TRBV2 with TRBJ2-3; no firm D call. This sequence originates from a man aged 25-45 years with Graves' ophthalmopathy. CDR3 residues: CASVKELKDTQYF. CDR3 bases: TGTGCCAGCGTAAAGGAACTGAAAGATACGCAGTATTTT.